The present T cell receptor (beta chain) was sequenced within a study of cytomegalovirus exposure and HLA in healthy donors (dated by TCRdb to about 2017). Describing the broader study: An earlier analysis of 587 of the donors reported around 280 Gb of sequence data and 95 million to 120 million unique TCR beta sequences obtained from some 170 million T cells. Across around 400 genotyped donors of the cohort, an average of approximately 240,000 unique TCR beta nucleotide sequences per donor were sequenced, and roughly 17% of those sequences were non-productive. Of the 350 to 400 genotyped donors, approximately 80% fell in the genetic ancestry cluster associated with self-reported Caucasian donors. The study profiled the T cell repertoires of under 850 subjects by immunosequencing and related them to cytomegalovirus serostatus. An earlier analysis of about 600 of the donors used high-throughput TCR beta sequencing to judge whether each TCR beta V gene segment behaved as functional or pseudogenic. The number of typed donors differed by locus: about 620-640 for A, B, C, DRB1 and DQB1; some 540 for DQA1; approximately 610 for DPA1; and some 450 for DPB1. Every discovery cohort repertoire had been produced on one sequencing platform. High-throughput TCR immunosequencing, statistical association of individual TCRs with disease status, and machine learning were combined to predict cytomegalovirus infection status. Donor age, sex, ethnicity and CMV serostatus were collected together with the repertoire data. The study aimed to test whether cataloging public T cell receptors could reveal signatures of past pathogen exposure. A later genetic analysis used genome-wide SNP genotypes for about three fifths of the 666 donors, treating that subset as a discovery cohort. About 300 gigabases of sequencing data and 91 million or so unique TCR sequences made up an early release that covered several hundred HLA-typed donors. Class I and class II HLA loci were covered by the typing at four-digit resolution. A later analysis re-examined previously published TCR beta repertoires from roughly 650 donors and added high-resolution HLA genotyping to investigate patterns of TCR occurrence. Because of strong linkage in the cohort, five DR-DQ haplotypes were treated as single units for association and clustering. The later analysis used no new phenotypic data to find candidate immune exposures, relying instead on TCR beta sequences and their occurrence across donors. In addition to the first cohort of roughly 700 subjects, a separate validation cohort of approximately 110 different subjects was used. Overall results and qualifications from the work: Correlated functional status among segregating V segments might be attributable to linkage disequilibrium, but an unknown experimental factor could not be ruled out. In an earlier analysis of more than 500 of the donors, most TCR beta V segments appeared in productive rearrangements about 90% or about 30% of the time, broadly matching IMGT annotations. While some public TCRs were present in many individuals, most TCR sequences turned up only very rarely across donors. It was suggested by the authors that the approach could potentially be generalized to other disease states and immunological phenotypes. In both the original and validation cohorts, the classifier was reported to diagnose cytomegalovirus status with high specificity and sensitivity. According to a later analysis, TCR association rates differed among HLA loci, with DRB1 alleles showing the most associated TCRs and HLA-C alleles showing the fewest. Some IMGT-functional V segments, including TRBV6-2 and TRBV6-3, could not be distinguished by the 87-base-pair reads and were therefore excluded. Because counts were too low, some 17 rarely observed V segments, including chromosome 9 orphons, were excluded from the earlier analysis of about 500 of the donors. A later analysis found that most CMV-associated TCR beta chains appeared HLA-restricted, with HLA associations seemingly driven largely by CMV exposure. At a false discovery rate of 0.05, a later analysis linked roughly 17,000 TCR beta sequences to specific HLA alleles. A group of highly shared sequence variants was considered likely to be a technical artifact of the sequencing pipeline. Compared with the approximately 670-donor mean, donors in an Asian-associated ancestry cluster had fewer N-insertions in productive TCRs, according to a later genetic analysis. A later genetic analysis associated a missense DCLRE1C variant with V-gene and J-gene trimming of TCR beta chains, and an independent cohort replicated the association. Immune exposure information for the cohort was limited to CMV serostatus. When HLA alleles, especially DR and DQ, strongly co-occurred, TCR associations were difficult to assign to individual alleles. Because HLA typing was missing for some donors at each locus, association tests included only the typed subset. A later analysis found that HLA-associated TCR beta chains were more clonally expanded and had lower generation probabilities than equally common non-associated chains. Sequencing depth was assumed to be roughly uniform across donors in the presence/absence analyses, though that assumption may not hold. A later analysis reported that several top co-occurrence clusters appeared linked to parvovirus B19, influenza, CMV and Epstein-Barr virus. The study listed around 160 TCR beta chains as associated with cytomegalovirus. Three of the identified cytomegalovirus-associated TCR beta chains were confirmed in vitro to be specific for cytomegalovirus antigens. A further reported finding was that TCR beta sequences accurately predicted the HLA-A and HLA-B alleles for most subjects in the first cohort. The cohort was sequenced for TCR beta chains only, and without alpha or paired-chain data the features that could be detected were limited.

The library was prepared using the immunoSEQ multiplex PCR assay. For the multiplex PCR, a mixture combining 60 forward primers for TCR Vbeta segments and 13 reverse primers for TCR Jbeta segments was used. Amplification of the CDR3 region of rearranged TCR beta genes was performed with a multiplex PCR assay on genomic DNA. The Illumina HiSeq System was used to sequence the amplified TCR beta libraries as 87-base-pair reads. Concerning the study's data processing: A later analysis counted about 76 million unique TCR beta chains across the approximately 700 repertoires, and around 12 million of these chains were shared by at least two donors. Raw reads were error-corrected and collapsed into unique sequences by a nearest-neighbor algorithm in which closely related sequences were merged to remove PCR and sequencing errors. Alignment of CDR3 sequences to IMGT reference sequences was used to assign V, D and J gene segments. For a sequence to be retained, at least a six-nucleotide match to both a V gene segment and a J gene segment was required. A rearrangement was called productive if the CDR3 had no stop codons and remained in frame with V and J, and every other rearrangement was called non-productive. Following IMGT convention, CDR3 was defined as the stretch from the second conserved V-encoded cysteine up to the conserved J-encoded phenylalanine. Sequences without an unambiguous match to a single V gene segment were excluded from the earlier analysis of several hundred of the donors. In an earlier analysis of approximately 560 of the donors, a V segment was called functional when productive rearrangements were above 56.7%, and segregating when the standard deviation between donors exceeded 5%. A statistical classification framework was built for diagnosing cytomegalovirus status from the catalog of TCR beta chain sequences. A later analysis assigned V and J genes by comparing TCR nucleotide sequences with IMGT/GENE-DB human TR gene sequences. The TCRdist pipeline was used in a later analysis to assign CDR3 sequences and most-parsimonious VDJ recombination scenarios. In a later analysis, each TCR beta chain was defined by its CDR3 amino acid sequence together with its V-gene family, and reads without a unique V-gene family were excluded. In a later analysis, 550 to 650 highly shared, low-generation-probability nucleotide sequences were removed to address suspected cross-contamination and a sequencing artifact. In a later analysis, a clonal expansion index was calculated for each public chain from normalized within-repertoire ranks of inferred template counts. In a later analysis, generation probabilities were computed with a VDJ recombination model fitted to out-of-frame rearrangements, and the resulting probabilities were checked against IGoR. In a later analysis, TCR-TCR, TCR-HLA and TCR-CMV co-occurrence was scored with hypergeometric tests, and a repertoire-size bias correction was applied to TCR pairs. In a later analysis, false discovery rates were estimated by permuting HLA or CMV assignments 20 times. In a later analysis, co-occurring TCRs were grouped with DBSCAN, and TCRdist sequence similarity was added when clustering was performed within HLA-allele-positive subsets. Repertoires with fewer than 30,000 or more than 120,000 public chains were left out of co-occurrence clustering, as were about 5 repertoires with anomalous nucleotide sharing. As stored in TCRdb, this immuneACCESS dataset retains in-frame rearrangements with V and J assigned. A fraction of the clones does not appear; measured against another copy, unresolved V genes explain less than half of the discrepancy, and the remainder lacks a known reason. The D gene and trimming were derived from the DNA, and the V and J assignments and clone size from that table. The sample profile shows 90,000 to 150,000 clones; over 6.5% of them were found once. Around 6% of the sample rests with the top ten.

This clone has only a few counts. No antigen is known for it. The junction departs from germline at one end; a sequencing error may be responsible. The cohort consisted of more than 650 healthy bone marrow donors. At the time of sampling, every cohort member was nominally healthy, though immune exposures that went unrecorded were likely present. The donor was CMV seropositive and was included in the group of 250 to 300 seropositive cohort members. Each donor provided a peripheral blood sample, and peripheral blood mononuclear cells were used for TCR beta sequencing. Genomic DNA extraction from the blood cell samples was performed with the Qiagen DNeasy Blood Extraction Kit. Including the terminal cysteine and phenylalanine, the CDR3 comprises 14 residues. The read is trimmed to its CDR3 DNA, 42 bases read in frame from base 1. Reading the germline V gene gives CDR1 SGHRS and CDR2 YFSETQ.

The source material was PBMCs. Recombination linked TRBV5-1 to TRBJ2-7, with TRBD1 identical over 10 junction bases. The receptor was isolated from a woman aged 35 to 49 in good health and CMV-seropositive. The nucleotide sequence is TGCGCCAGCAGCTGGGGGACAGGGGACTACGAGCAGTGCTTC. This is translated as CASSWGTGDYEQCF.